What follows describes a single TCR beta chain. What it recognizes is unknown. It was patients with CD8+CD57+ cell expansion by flow cytometry who were chosen for sequencing. Diagnosis of severe acquired aplastic anemia applied to all patients. Germline lookup yields CDR1 SQVTM and CDR2 ANQGSEA. CDR3 length: 13 amino acids. The source of the sample is a study of CD8+CD57+ T cells in acquired aplastic anemia. Study-wide results and caveats: When set against total CD4+ and CD8+ pools, CD8+CD57+ cells in patients had lower diversity.

Profiling of TCR beta VDJ combinations and CDR3 sequences used genomic DNA as template. TCRdb used MiXCR to reprocess the reads, holding one entry per CDR3 protein. Of roughly 17,000 distinct CDR3 sequences listed, over 35% are singletons. This sequence originates from a human donor with aplastic anemia. J is TRBJ2-1 and V is TRBV29-1; 10 bases map to TRBD2. Specimen: CD8+CD57+ T cells sorted from PBMCs. As to subset: bead-enriched CD8+CD57+ effector memory T cells from SAA patients. This CDR3 reads CTLAGANMNEQFF. The CDR3, as DNA: TGCACCCTAGCGGGGGCTAACATGAATGAGCAGTTCTTC.